This entry lists 13 T cell receptor beta chains sequenced from one sample in a study of blood T cell repertoires in COVID-19 (dated by TCRdb to the early 2020s). Receptor amplification or capture employed the immunoSEQ multiplex PCR assay. TCRdb mirrors the immuneACCESS table, restricted to in-frame sequences. Some clones are absent from its copies; in checked studies, under half trace to an unresolved V gene, and the reason for the others is unknown. The sample profile shows some 74,000 clones; about 80% of them were found once. The top ten clonotypes cover roughly 12% of the sample. The sequenced sample consisted of peripheral blood. Receptor source: a human donor in a cohort sampled during active COVID-19.

This clone was recorded a few times. The chain joins TRBV2 to TRBJ1-2, with 8 bases identical to TRBD1. V dropped 8 bases and J dropped 7; count of bases not matched to a gene: 15. The CDR3 has 15 amino acids. Per the germline V gene, CDR1 is SNHLY and CDR2 is FYNNEI. This chain's CDR3 is CASLPRDRPTGGYTF. DNA for the CDR3: TGTGCCAGCCTTCCCCGGGACAGGCCGACGGGTGGCTACACCTTC.

This clone appeared once. This chain uses TRBV19 with TRBJ2-5; 8 nucleotides align to TRBD1. CDR1 LNHDA and CDR2 SQIVND come from the germline V gene (reference sequence). The CDR3 spans 14 residues. V gave up 5 bases and J gave up 1 base; unmatched junction bases: 3. CDR3 in amino acids: CASSQTGAQETQYF. The CDR3 DNA is TGTGCCAGTAGTCAGACAGGGGCCCAAGAGACCCAGTACTTC.

The V call is TRBV6-5, the J call TRBJ2-5, with 7 bases aligning to TRBD1. From germline, CDR1 is MNHEY and CDR2 SVGAGI. There are 14 residues in the CDR3. V lost 5 bases and J lost 5; bases outside the gene matches: 8. The CDR3 is CASSRTQGSETQYF. DNA of the CDR3: TGTGCCAGCAGTCGGACACAGGGGAGCGAGACCCAGTACTTC.

The rearrangement joins TRBV11-2 to TRBJ2-3, with a weak D call TRBD1 (6 bases). The CDR3 contains 17 residues. V lost 5 bases and J lost 0, with 18 bases in between. CDR1 and CDR2 from the germline V gene are SGHAT and FQNNGV. CDR3 nucleotides: TGTGCCAGCAGCCCAGGAGGACAGTCTTTTAGCACAGATACGCAGTATTTT. This gives the protein CASSPGGQSFSTDTQYF.

This chain connects TRBV6-1 to TRBJ2-3; tentatively, D is TRBD1 (6 bases). The CDR3 totals 16 residues. The V gene's germline CDR1 is MNHNS and CDR2 SASEGT. V lost 0 bases and J 8 bases, leaving 18 bases between the germline ends. The CDR3 nucleotides read TGTGCCAGCAGTGAAGCGGGGTTCAGGGGCTCCGGTACGCAGTATTTT. Translation: CASSEAGFRGSGTQYF.

The gene calls are TRBV7-8 and TRBJ1-3; 7 nucleotides line up with TRBD1. Germline CDR1 SGHVS, CDR2 FQNEAQ. The V segment lost 2 bases and the J segment 6 bases; nucleotides outside the gene matches: 7. This CDR3 region has 15 residues. The chain's CDR3 is CASSLRGDSQNTIYF. CDR3 coding DNA: TGTGCCAGCAGCTTAAGGGGGGACAGCCAAAACACCATATATTTT.

V and J are TRBV11-2 and TRBJ1-5; a possible D gene is TRBD1 (5 bases). The CDR3 is made up of 16 amino acids. CDR1 and CDR2 (germline): SGHAT, FQNNGV. V lost 0 bases, J lost 6 bases, and 15 bases lay in between. The CDR3 region has the DNA TGTGCCAGCAGCTTAGATCCCCACAGGCCCAGTCAGCCCCAGCATTTT. Its translation is CASSLDPHRPSQPQHF.

The chain links TRBV7-2 to TRBJ1-2; D gene unclear. Trimming removed 5 bases from V and 6 bases from J, with 16 bases in between. The CDR3 is made up of 14 amino acids. The germline V gene has CDR1 SGHTA and CDR2 FQGNSA. This chain's CDR3 is CASSPSVGSNGYTF. DNA for the CDR3: TGTGCCAGCAGCCCCTCAGTGGGCTCCAATGGCTACACCTTC.

The chain has TRBV28 and TRBJ1-1, with D hard to call. Germline assignment: CDR1 MDHEN and CDR2 SYDVKM. V was clipped by 6 bases and J by 0 bases, with 8 bases between them. The CDR3 length is 13 residues. As DNA, the CDR3 is TGTGCCAGCAGCCGGGGTCTGAACACTGAAGCTTTCTTT. It specifies CASSRGLNTEAFF.

The gene calls are TRBV5-4 and TRBJ2-3, with 7 bases matching TRBD2. Germline-derived CDR1 and CDR2 are SGHNT and YYREEE (reference sequence). V was clipped by 4 bases and J by 3 bases; unmatched bases: 5. This CDR3 has 14 amino acids. DNA of the CDR3: TGTGCCAGCAGCGGACGGGGGGAAACAGATACGCAGTATTTT. Its translation is CASSGRGETDTQYF.

CDR3 sequence (DNA): TGTGCCAGCAGCTTACTAGTGAACACTGAAGCTTTCTTT. This codes for CASSLLVNTEAFF. V gene TRBV7-9 combines with J gene TRBJ1-1; D not certain. The CDR3 has 13 residues. Germline CDR1 reads SEHNR; CDR2 reads FQNEAQ (reference sequence). The ends were cut back, 2 bases at V and 0 bases at J, with 4 bases in the middle.

The rearrangement links TRBV5-4 to TRBJ1-4; tentatively, D is TRBD1 (6 bases). This CDR3 region has 16 residues. Looked up from germline, CDR1 is SGHNT and CDR2 is YYREEE (reference sequence). Trimming stripped 4 bases from V and 0 bases from J, with 13 bases between. DNA for the CDR3: TGTGCCAGCAGCCCGGACAGCCTTGCAACTAATGAAAAACTGTTTTTT. It is translated as CASSPDSLATNEKLFF.

This chain uses TRBV6-5 with TRBJ1-2; possible D gene TRBD1, 6 bases. V was shortened by 6 bases and J by 2 bases, with 10 bases between the two germline ends. The CDR3 spans 13 residues. In germline, CDR1 is MNHEY, CDR2 SVGAGI. The CDR3, as DNA: TGTGCCAGCAGACAGGGCAGCAACTATGGCTACACCTTC. It encodes CASRQGSNYGYTF.